These 5 T cell receptor beta chains came from one sample sequenced in a study of tumor and adjacent non-tumor tissue in lung cancer. The library came from three nested PCR rounds adapted from ARM-PCR protocols. TCRdb processed the multiplex PCR reads anew with MiXCR; each CDR3 protein has one entry. This table has 90,000 to 100,000 distinct CDR3 sequences, more than 80% appearing once. The template was RNA from unsorted bulk tissue. Distant lung tissue was collected more than 3 cm away from the tumor edge. The sample was distant non-tumor lung tissue. The origin of the receptors is a man aged 55 to 69 with small cell lung cancer.

Note on this clonotype: At one of its ends the junction is not consistent with the germline gene, which may arise from a read error. The chain has TRBV12-3 or TRBV12-4 and TRBJ1-2, with D maybe TRBD1 (6 bases). The CDR3 is made up of 16 amino acids. The CDR3 loop reads CVSSLARVRGIYGYTF. In nucleotides, the CDR3 is TGTGTCAGCAGTTTAGCACGGGTCAGGGGTATCTATGGCTACACCTTC.

The V call is TRBV5-5, the J call TRBJ1-1; 8 bases are shared with TRBD1. CDR3 size: 11 residues. V was pared by 10 bases and J by 11 bases, with 10 bases of the junction left unmatched. Germline V gene lookup returns CDR1 SGHKS and CDR2 YYEKEE (reference sequence). CDR3 sequence: CARTTGGLAFF. The CDR3 bases are TGTGCCCGCACTACAGGGGGACTCGCTTTCTTT.

With respect to this clonotype: Since a much larger clone is just one base distant, this may be a read error. The J gene is TRBJ2-7, the V gene TRBV5-1, with 7 nucleotides matching TRBD1. Germline V gene data show CDR1 as SGHRS and CDR2 as YFSETQ. This CDR3 is 16 amino acids long. V trimming: 6 bases; J trimming: 2 bases; junction bases outside the gene matches: 14. In nucleotides, the CDR3 is TGCGCCAGCAACTCCGGACCGGACAGGTTCACCTACGAGCAGTACTTC. Protein sequence: CASNSGPDRFTYEQYF.

This clonotype has only one observation. J is TRBJ2-7 and V is TRBV11-2; D remains ambiguous. The CDR3 length is 11 residues. CDR1 and CDR2 from the germline V gene are SGHAT and FQNNGV. The germline V and J ends were trimmed by 6 bases and 2 bases, with 5 bases remaining between them. The CDR3 loop is CASRLTYEQYF. The CDR3 DNA follows: TGTGCCAGCAGGCTAACCTACGAGCAGTACTTC.

The genes are TRBV5-1 and TRBJ1-1; 8 bases fit TRBD1. Germline CDR1 and CDR2: SGHRS and YFSETQ. This CDR3 comprises 14 residues. The CDR3 bases are TGCGTTAGCAGCCGGACAGACAGGGGAGATAAAGCTTTCTTT. Residues: CVSSRTDRGDKAFF.